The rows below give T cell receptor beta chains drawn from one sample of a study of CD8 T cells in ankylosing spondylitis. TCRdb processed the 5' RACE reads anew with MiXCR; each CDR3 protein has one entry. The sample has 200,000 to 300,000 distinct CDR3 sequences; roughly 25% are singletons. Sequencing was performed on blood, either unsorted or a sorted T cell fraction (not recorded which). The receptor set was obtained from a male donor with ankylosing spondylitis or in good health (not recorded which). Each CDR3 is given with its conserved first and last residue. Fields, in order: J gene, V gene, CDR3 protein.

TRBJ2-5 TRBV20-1 CSPGTGWETQYF
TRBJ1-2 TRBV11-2 CASSLDRYYGYTF
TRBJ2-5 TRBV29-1 CSVEQGLETQYF
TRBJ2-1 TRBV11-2 CASRRLAGNNEQFF
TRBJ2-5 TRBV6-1 CASRGLLSGGQETQYF
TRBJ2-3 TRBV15 CATSRERGGTDTQYF
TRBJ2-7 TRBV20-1 CSARGNYEQYF
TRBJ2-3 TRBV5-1 CASSLEMAESQYF
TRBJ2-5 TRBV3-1 CASSPRDRGSETQYF
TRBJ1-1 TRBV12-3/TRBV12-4 CASSLRDSQAFF